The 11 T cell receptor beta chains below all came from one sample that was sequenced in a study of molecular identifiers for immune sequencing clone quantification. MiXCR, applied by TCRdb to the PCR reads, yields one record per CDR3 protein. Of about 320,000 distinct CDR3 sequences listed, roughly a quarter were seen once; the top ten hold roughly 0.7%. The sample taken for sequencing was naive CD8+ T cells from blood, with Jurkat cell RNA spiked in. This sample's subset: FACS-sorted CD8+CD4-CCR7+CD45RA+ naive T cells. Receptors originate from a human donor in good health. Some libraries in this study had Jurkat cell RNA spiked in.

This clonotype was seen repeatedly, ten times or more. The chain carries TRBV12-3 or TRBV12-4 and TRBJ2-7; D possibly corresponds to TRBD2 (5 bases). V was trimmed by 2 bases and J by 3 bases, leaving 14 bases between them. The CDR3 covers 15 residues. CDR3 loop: CASSLFEGRIYEQYF. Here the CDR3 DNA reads TGTGCCAGCAGTTTATTCGAAGGGAGAATCTACGAGCAGTACTTC.

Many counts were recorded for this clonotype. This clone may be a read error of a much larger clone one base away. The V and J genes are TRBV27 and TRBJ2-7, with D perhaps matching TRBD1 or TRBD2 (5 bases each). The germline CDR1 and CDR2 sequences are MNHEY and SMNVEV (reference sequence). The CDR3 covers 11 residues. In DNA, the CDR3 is TGCGCCAGCAGCTTGGGGGACGAGCAGTACTTC. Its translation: CASSLGDEQYF.

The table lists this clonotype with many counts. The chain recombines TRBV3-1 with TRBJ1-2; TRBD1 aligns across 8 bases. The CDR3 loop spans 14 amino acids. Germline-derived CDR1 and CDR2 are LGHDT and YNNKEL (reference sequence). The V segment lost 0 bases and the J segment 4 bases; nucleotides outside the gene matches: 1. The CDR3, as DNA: TGTGCCAGCAGCCAAGAAGGACAGGGCTATGGCTACACCTTC. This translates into CASSQEGQGYGYTF. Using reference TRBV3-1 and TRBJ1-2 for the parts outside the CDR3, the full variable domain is DTAVSQTPKYLVTQMGNDKSIKCEQNLGHDTMYWYKQDSKKFLKIMFSYNNKELIINETVPNRFSPKSPDKAHLNLHINSLELGDSAVYFCASSQEGQGYGYTFGSGTRLTVV.

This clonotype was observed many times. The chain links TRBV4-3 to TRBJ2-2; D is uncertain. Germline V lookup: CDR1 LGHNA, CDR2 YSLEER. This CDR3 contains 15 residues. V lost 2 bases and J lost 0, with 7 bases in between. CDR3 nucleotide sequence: TGCGCCAGCAGCCAATTTCTGGCGAACACCGGGGAGCTGTTTTTT. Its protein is CASSQFLANTGELFF.

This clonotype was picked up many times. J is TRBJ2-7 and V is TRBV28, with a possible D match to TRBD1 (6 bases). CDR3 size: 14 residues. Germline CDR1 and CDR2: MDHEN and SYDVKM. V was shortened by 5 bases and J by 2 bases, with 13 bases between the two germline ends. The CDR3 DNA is TGTGCCAGCAGTGCGTTACAGGGCCCCTACGAGCAGTACTTC. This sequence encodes CASSALQGPYEQYF.

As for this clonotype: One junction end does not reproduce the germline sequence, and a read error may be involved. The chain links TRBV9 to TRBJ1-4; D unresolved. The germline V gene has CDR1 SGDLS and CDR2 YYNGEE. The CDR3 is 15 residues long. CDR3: CDSSVDPQTNEKLFF. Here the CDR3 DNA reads TGTGACAGCAGCGTAGATCCGCAAACTAATGAAAAACTGTTTTTT.

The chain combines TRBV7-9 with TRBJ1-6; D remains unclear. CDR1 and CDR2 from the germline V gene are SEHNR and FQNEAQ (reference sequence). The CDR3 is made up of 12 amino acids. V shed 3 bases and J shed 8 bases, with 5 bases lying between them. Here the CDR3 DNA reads TGTGCCAGCAGCTTCGATTATTCACCCCTCCACTTT. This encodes CASSFDYSPLHF.

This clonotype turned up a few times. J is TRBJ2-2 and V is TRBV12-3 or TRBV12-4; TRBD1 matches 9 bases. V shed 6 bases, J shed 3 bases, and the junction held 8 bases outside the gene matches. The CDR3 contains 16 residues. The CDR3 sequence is CASSAGQGGDTGELFF. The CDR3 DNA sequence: TGTGCCAGCAGCGCGGGACAGGGTGGAGACACCGGGGAGCTGTTTTTT.

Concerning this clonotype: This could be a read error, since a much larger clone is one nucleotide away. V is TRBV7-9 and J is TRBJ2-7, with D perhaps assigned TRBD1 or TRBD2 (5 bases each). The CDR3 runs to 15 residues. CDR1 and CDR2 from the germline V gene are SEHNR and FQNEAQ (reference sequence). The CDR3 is CASSSITGRSYAQYF. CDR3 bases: TGTGCCAGCAGCTCCATAACGGGACGCTCCTACGCGCAGTACTTC. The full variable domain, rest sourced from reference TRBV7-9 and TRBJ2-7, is DTGVSQNPRHKITKRGQNVTFRCDPISEHNRLYWYRQTLGQGPEFLTYFQNEAQLEKSRLLSDRFSAERPKGSFSTLEIQRTEQGDSAMYLCASSSITGRSYAQYFGPGTRLTVT.

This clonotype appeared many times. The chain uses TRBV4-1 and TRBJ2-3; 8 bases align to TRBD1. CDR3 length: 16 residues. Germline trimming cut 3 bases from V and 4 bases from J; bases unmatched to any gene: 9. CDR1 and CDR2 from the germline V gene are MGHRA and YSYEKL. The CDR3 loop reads CASSQSGQGVADTQYF. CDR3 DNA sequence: TGCGCCAGCAGCCAGTCCGGACAGGGTGTTGCAGATACGCAGTATTTT.

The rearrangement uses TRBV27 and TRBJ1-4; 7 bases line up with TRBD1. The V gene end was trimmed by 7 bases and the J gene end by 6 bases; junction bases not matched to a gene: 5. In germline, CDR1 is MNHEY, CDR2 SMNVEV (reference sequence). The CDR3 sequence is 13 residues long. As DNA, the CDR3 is TGTGCCAGCAAGGGCAGGGGGTATGAAAAACTGTTTTTT. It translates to CASKGRGYEKLFF.